Listed here are 25 T cell receptor beta chains from one sample, sequenced in a study of CD8 T cells in ankylosing spondylitis. In TCRdb, the 5' RACE reads were re-called with MiXCR into one record per CDR3 protein. This sample yields some 92,000 distinct CDR3 sequences, of which about 27% are seen a single time; around 60% belongs to the top ten. The sample taken for sequencing was blood, either unsorted or a sorted T cell fraction (not recorded which). The receptors stem from a male donor with ankylosing spondylitis or in good health (not recorded which).

This clonotype was counted between two and nine times. V usage is TRBV10-3 and J usage is TRBJ2-7; maybe TRBD1 (6 bases). V lost 2 bases to trimming and J lost 5 bases, with 13 bases between them. Per germline, CDR1 ENHRY and CDR2 SYGVKD. The CDR3 covers 14 residues. The CDR3 protein is CAISEPPDSNEQYF. CDR3 coding DNA: TGTGCCATCAGTGAGCCTCCGGACAGCAACGAGCAGTACTTC.

The rearrangement uses TRBV6-5 and TRBJ2-3, with 7 bases matching TRBD2. The length of the CDR3 is 15 residues. V was pared by 0 bases and J by 5 bases, with 5 bases of the junction left unmatched. The V gene's germline CDR1 is MNHEY and CDR2 SVGAGI. The CDR3 here is CASSYSAGARDTQYF. The CDR3 DNA reads TGTGCCAGCAGTTACTCTGCGGGAGCGAGAGATACGCAGTATTTT.

This rearrangement joins TRBV5-1 to TRBJ2-2, with TRBD2 as a possible D gene (6 bases). The V end was cut by 6 bases, the J end by 8 bases, with 20 bases between. This CDR3 has 15 amino acids. Germline V CDR1 and CDR2: SGHRS, YFSETQ. CDR3 sequence: CASTDSGTLGGELFF. The CDR3 DNA sequence: TGCGCCAGCACTGACTCAGGGACTCTTGGTGGGGAGCTGTTTTTT.

The chain recombines TRBV4-2 with TRBJ1-2, with D uncertain. Trimming removed 0 bases from V and 5 bases from J, with 22 bases in between. Germline V gene data show CDR1 as LGHNA and CDR2 as YNFKEQ. The CDR3 contains 18 residues. CDR3 bases: TGTGCCAGCAGCCAAGATTCAGTGAGAGGATCTTCACTATATGGCTACACCTTC. Encoded protein: CASSQDSVRGSSLYGYTF.

The chain recombines TRBV20-1 with TRBJ2-7, with D perhaps matching TRBD1 (6 bases). V was clipped by 5 bases and J by 3 bases, with 17 bases between them. Germline CDR1 reads DFQATT; CDR2 reads SNEGSKA (reference sequence). This CDR3 contains 14 residues. In DNA form, the CDR3 reads TGCAGTGCTCGGGACCAGTCGACAGGCTACGAGCAGTACTTC. Translating gives CSARDQSTGYEQYF.

The V and J genes are TRBV20-1 and TRBJ1-2; no firm D call. Between the trimmed V and J ends, which lost 3 bases and 8 bases, there was a span of 13 bases. Germline V gene lookup returns CDR1 DFQATT and CDR2 SNEGSKA (reference sequence). CDR3 length: 12 amino acids. The CDR3 loop reads CSASPPEAGYTF. The CDR3 DNA reads as TGCAGTGCTAGTCCCCCAGAGGCAGGCTACACCTTC.

The genes are TRBV7-3 and TRBJ1-1, with D possibly matching TRBD1 (6 bases). Deletions cut 5 bases from V and 1 base from J, with 11 bases between. Germline V gene lookup returns CDR1 SGHTA and CDR2 FQGTGA. This CDR3 is built from 14 residues. The CDR3 sequence is CASSVGHSNTEAFF. CDR3 in DNA: TGTGCCAGCAGCGTGGGACATTCGAACACTGAAGCTTTCTTT.

CDR3 bases: TGTGCCTGGAGTGTCCCCAACAGGGATCGCTACACCTTC. The encoded protein is CAWSVPNRDRYTF. This chain links TRBV30 with TRBJ1-2; D is possibly TRBD1 (6 bases). This CDR3 is 13 amino acids long. V was trimmed by 0 bases and J by 9 bases, leaving 14 bases between them. Germline V gives CDR1 GTSNPN, CDR2 SVGIG (reference sequence).

This sequence joins TRBV5-1 and TRBJ2-4; 7 nucleotides align to TRBD2. CDR1 and CDR2 (germline): SGHRS, YFSETQ. This CDR3 contains 19 residues. The trim removed 3 bases at V and 0 bases at J, leaving 15 bases unmatched. In DNA, the CDR3 is TGCGCCAGCAGCTCGAATCCGGGACTAAACGGTCTAGCCAAAAACATTCAGTACTTC. Protein sequence: CASSSNPGLNGLAKNIQYF.

The chain is built from TRBV7-9 and TRBJ2-5; TRBD2 might be the D (5 bases). The V gene's germline CDR1 is SEHNR and CDR2 FQNEAQ (reference sequence). V lost 6 bases, J lost 1 base, and 21 bases lay in between. This CDR3 contains 17 residues. CDR3 bases: TGTGCCAGCAGGTCACTCAAGGACTCTCAGGCCCAAGAGACCCAGTACTTC. Protein sequence: CASRSLKDSQAQETQYF.

This clonotype was detected only a few times. This chain uses TRBV20-1 with TRBJ2-7; perhaps TRBD1 as D (6 bases). CDR1 and CDR2 (germline): DFQATT, SNEGSKA (reference sequence). Trimming took off 8 bases at V and 2 bases at J, with 10 bases between the two ends. The CDR3 length is 11 residues. The CDR3 loop reads CSSGQTYEQYV. CDR3 DNA sequence: TGCAGTTCAGGACAGACCTACGAGCAGTACGTC.

The genes are TRBV6-5 and TRBJ1-1; no firm D call. The germline V gene encodes CDR1 MNHEY and CDR2 SVGAGI. The V end lost 2 bases, the J end lost 3 bases, and 10 bases lay between the germline ends. The CDR3 totals 14 residues. The CDR3 coding sequence is TGTGCCAGCAGTTACAACCCAGACTACACTGAAGCTTTCTTT. Protein sequence: CASSYNPDYTEAFF.

V is TRBV5-6 and J is TRBJ2-1, with 13 bases matching TRBD2. The CDR3 is 13 residues long. Germline trimming cut 2 bases from V and 15 bases from J; bases unmatched to any gene: 5. CDR1 SGHDT and CDR2 YYEEEE come from the germline V gene. This chain's CDR3 is CASSFGTSGNWFF. CDR3 bases: TGTGCCAGCAGCTTTGGGACTAGCGGGAACTGGTTCTTC.

J is TRBJ1-1 and V is TRBV18; D not certain. CDR1 is KGHSH, CDR2 LQKENI, per germline. Trimming took off 5 bases at V and 1 base at J, with 11 bases between the two ends. This CDR3 comprises 14 residues. CDR3 sequence: CASSRLQANTEAFF. CDR3 bases: TGTGCCAGCTCAAGACTGCAGGCGAACACTGAAGCTTTCTTT.

This clonotype came up a few times. The chain links TRBV20-1 to TRBJ1-2; tentative D call: TRBD1 (5 bases). The CDR3 consists of 12 residues. Germline V CDR1 and CDR2: DFQATT, SNEGSKA (reference sequence). Trimming left V 7 bases short and J 9 bases short, with 18 bases between. The CDR3: CSGSKGGDRYTF. CDR3 nucleotide sequence: TGCAGTGGCAGCAAGGGAGGGGATCGCTACACCTTC.

The chain couples TRBV7-6 to TRBJ2-3; D may be TRBD1 (6 bases). The length of the CDR3 is 16 residues. Per the germline V gene, CDR1 is SGHVS and CDR2 is FNYEAQ. V was clipped by 4 bases and J by 6 bases, with 20 bases between them. CDR3 residues: CASSSRLRQAKDTQYF. CDR3 sequence (DNA): TGTGCCAGCAGCTCCCGACTAAGACAGGCGAAGGATACGCAGTATTTT.

As to this clonotype: A read error may account for a junction end that differs from germline. The CDR3 sequence: CASRNGPGLAGEEHYF. In nucleotides, the CDR3 is TGTGCCAGCCGAAACGGTCCGGGACTAGCGGGAGAAGAGCATTACTTC. The chain carries TRBV7-9 and TRBJ2-7, with 14 bases that match TRBD2. The CDR3 sequence is 16 residues long. From germline, CDR1 is SEHNR and CDR2 FQNEAQ (reference sequence).

The table lists this clonotype with a few counts. The rearrangement uses TRBV4-1 and TRBJ2-1; TRBD2 matches 10 bases. The trim removed 1 base at V and 7 bases at J, leaving 13 bases unmatched. Germline V gene data show CDR1 as MGHRA and CDR2 as YSYEKL. The length of the CDR3 is 18 residues. CDR3 sequence (DNA): TGCGCCAGCAGCCAAGGTAGCTTCCCTAGCGGGAGAGGGAATGAGCAGTTCTTC. This sequence encodes CASSQGSFPSGRGNEQFF.

V is TRBV12-3 or TRBV12-4 and J is TRBJ2-5; D is uncertain. The CDR3 contains 14 residues. V lost 0 bases to trimming and J lost 5 bases, with 10 bases between them. The CDR3 coding sequence is TGTGCCAGCAGTTTAGCGGAAGGGTGGGAGACCCAGTACTTC. Protein: CASSLAEGWETQYF.

This chain uses TRBV12-3 or TRBV12-4 with TRBJ2-2; D is unclear. The CDR3 spans 13 residues. Trimming pared 2 bases from V and 6 bases from J, leaving 7 bases between. This CDR3 is CASSLRRAGELFF. CDR3 DNA sequence: TGTGCCAGCAGTTTACGGCGCGCCGGGGAGCTGTTTTTT.

A note on this clonotype: Because the CDR3's place on the DNA is in doubt, the DNA is left out and the CDR3 is given as listed by TCRdb. This rearrangement joins TRBV12-3 or TRBV12-4 to TRBJ2-7; no check of the table's D call, TRBD1, against the DNA was made. The CDR3 spans 16 residues, counting both ends. The CDR3 here is CASSFLAGQGSYEQYF.

The chain links TRBV4-2 to TRBJ1-6; 9 nucleotides align to TRBD1. Germline lookup yields CDR1 LGHNA and CDR2 YNFKEQ. After removal of 3 bases from V and 7 bases from J, the junction contained 7 bases not matched to a gene. The CDR3 consists of 16 residues. CDR3 sequence (DNA): TGTGCCAGCAGCCAGATGGGTGACAGGGGGAATTCACCCCTCCACTTT. This encodes CASSQMGDRGNSPLHF.

In its sample, this clonotype was seen many times. The CDR3 here is CASSFSRGTEAFF. CDR3 in DNA: TGCGCCAGCAGCTTTTCTCGAGGCACTGAAGCTTTCTTT. This sequence joins TRBV5-1 and TRBJ1-1; D is ambiguous. V gave up 2 bases and J gave up 4 bases, with 9 bases separating them. Germline V gives CDR1 SGHRS, CDR2 YFSETQ. This CDR3 contains 13 residues.

J is TRBJ2-5 and V is TRBV5-5, with 7 bases matching TRBD2. The CDR3 contains 14 residues. V lost 2 bases to trimming and J lost 5 bases; unmatched junction nucleotides: 6. CDR1 and CDR2 (germline): SGHKS, YYEKEE (reference sequence). The CDR3 protein is CASSFGMRGETQYF. The CDR3 DNA reads TGTGCCAGCAGCTTTGGGATGCGGGGGGAGACCCAGTACTTC.

This clonotype has ten or more counts. This chain connects TRBV20-1 to TRBJ2-1; D gene unclear. There are 11 residues in the CDR3. Trimming shortened V by 3 bases and J by 8 bases, and 8 bases separated the two germline ends. Germline CDR1 is DFQATT and CDR2 is SNEGSKA (reference sequence). CDR3 region: CSARGRHEQFF. CDR3 nucleotide sequence: TGCAGTGCTAGGGGAAGACATGAGCAGTTCTTC.